These 20 T cell receptor beta chains were sequenced from one sample in a study of T cells expressing NK-cell markers. TCRdb reprocessed the 5' RACE reads; each CDR3 protein has one entry and no DNA is given. Its table records about 160,000 distinct CDR3 sequences. Material for sequencing was blood T cells: a sorted CD56 or NKG2C T cell subset, CD4+ or CD8+ T cells, or bulk PBMC T cells (not recorded which). These receptors were collected from a woman aged 18 to 69 in good health.

Its frequency marks this clonotype as medium-sized. The genes are TRBV7-2 and TRBJ2-3; TCRdb returns TRBD2, unconfirmable since there is no DNA. CDR1 and CDR2 from the germline V gene are SGHTA and FQGNSA. This CDR3 has 17 residues. The CDR3 protein is CASTPSGGAGGTDTQYF.

The rearrangement links TRBV6-9 to TRBJ2-3; checking the TCRdb D call of TRBD2 is not possible without DNA. The germline V gene encodes CDR1 MNHGY and CDR2 SVAAGI. The CDR3 extends over 19 amino acids. The CDR3 sequence is CATPKTSGREIIHTDTQYF.

The CDR3 loop reads CASSLNTATDTQYF. The genes are TRBV7-7 and TRBJ2-3; lacking DNA, the TRBD2 call made by TCRdb goes unchecked. Germline loops: CDR1 SSHAT, CDR2 FNYEAQ (reference sequence). The length of the CDR3 is 14 residues. Using reference TRBV7-7 and TRBJ2-3 for the parts outside the CDR3, the full variable domain is GAGVSQSPRYKVTKRGQDVTLRCDPISSHATLYWYQQALGQGPEFLTYFNYEAQPDKSGLPSDRFSAERPEGSISTLTIQRTEQRDSAMYRCASSLNTATDTQYFGPGTRLTVL.

The gene calls are TRBV20-1 and TRBJ2-3; TCRdb proposes TRBD2, but this gene call is untestable without DNA. The CDR3 length is 14 residues. Germline CDR1 and CDR2: DFQATT and SNEGSKA (reference sequence). CDR3 in amino acids: CSAIGSLTADTQYF.

The CDR3 is CSGAGGSSYNEQFF. The chain is built from TRBV29-1 and TRBJ2-1; TCRdb designates TRBD2, a call that cannot be tested without DNA. The CDR3 is made up of 14 amino acids. Per germline, CDR1 SQVTM and CDR2 ANQGSEA.

The rearrangement joins TRBV7-2 to TRBJ2-7; TCRdb gives TRBD1 as the D gene, but with no DNA this cannot be confirmed. CDR1 and CDR2 from the germline V gene are SGHTA and FQGNSA. The CDR3 runs to 14 residues. The CDR3 sequence: CASSPDRTTYEQYF.

This sequence joins TRBV18 and TRBJ2-2; the TCRdb call, TRBD2, lacks DNA for checking. The CDR3 loop spans 16 amino acids. CDR1 and CDR2 (germline): KGHSH, LQKENI. The CDR3 here is CASSLALAAGTGELFF. Full variable domain (rest looked up from reference TRBV18 and TRBJ2-2): NAGVMQNPRHLVRRRGQEARLRCSPMKGHSHVYWYRQLPEEGLKFMVYLQKENIIDESGMPKERFSAEFPKEGPSILRIQQVVRGDSAAYFCASSLALAAGTGELFFGEGSRLTVL.

The chain carries TRBV2 and TRBJ2-5; TCRdb's D call, TRBD2, is unchecked because there is no DNA. Germline V gene sequence: CDR1 SNHLY, CDR2 FYNNEI. The CDR3 has 15 amino acids. The CDR3 reads CASSNNGLSEETQYF. The full variable domain, completed using reference TRBV2 and TRBJ2-5, is EPEVTQTPSHQVTQMGQEVILRCVPISNHLYFYWYRQILGQKVEFLVSFYNNEISEKSEIFDDQFSVERPDGSNFTLKIRSTKLEDSAMYFCASSNNGLSEETQYFGPGTRLLVL.

V and J are TRBV5-1 and TRBJ2-5; without DNA, the TCRdb call of TRBD2 cannot be checked. Germline CDR1 reads SGHRS; CDR2 reads YFSETQ. The CDR3 totals 14 residues. CDR3 residues: CASSSLTSGETQYF.

V usage is TRBV14 and J usage is TRBJ2-6; the D call from TCRdb, TRBD2, cannot be confirmed without DNA. The V gene's germline CDR1 is SGHDN and CDR2 FVKESK. This CDR3 has 14 amino acids. CDR3 region: CASSRTAGANVLTF.

This sequence joins TRBV5-6 and TRBJ2-6. In germline, CDR1 is SGHDT, CDR2 YYEEEE. This CDR3 region has 15 residues. CDR3 in amino acids: CASSFPDSGANVLTF.

The rearrangement links TRBV7-3 to TRBJ2-6; the TCRdb call, TRBD2, lacks DNA for checking. CDR1 and CDR2 (germline): SGHTA, FQGTGA. The CDR3 runs to 17 residues. This chain's CDR3 is CASSLNGRETGANVLTF. The whole variable domain, filled in from reference TRBV7-3 and TRBJ2-6, reads GAGVSQTPSNKVTEKGKYVELRCDPISGHTALYWYRQSLGQGPEFLIYFQGTGAADDSGLPNDRFFAVRPEGSVSTLKIQRTERGDSAVYLCASSLNGRETGANVLTFGAGSRLTVL.

The chain combines TRBV20-1 with TRBJ2-2; checking the TCRdb D call of TRBD2 is not possible without DNA. This CDR3 has 13 residues. Germline-derived CDR1 and CDR2 are DFQATT and SNEGSKA (reference sequence). CDR3 sequence: CSAQTSDSGELFF.

V and J are TRBV6-5 and TRBJ2-5. CDR1 MNHEY and CDR2 SVGAGI come from the germline V gene. This CDR3 has 14 amino acids. CDR3 residues: CASSYSGGSETQYF.

The V gene is TRBV5-1, the J gene TRBJ2-3. The germline V gene has CDR1 SGHRS and CDR2 YFSETQ. The length of the CDR3 is 15 residues. CDR3 sequence reads: CASSLGRGPTDTQYF.

The rearrangement links TRBV20-1 to TRBJ2-6. CDR1 is DFQATT, CDR2 SNEGSKA, per germline (reference sequence). CDR3 length: 13 amino acids. CDR3 amino acids: CSAIGNGANVLTF.

The J gene is TRBJ2-2, the V gene TRBV6-2 or TRBV6-3. Germline CDR1 and CDR2: MNHEY and SVGEGT. CDR3 size: 12 residues. Here the CDR3 reads CASSSISGELFF.

The chain employs TRBV14 and TRBJ2-7; the D gene TCRdb calls, TRBD2, cannot be checked with no DNA. The germline gives CDR1 SGHDN, CDR2 FVKESK. CDR3 length: 15 residues. The CDR3 is CASSQEVTGLAVQYF.

The chain employs TRBV12-3 or TRBV12-4 and TRBJ2-2; TCRdb designates TRBD2, a call that cannot be tested without DNA. This CDR3 has 15 amino acids. The CDR3 sequence: CASSPRGAATGELFF.

This chain uses TRBV14 with TRBJ1-2. The CDR3 spans 12 residues. Germline V lookup: CDR1 SGHDN, CDR2 FVKESK. The CDR3 sequence is CASSQVDYGYTF.